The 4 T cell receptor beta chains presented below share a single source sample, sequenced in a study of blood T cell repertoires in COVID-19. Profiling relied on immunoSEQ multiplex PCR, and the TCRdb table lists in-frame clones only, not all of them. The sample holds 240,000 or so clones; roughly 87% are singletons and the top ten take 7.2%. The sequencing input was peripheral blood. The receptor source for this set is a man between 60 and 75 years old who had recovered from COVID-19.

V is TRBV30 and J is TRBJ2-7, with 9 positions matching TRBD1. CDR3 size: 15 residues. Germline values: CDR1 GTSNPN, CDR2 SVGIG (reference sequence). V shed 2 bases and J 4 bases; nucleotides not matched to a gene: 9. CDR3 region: CAWSLPGQGLYEQYV. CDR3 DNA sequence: TGTGCCTGGAGTCTCCCGGGACAGGGCCTTTACGAGCAGTACGTC.

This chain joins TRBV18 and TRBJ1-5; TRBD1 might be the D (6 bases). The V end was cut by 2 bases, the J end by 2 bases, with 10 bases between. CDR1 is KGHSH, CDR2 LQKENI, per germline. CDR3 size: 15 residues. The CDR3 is CASSPIQGGNQPQHF. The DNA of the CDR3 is TGTGCCAGCTCACCAATACAGGGAGGCAATCAGCCCCAGCATTTT.

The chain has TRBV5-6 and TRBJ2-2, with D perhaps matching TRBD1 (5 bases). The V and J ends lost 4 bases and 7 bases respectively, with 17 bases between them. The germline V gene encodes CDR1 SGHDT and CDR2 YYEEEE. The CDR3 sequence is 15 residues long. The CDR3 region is CASSASGSPFGELFF. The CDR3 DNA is TGTGCCAGCAGCGCCTCAGGGTCCCCCTTCGGGGAGCTGTTTTTT. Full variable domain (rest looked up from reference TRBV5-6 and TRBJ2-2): DAGVTQSPTHLIKTRGQQVTLRCSPKSGHDTVSWYQQALGQGPQFIFQYYEEEERQRGNFPDRFSGHQFPNYSSELNVNALLLGDSALYLCASSASGSPFGELFFGEGSRLTVL.

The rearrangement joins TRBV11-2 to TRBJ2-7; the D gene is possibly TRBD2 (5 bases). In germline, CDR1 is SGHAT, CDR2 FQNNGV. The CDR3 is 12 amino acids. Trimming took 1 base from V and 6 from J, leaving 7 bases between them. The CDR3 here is CASSLGGFEQYV. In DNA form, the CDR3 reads TGTGCCAGCAGCTTAGGAGGGTTCGAGCAGTACGTC.